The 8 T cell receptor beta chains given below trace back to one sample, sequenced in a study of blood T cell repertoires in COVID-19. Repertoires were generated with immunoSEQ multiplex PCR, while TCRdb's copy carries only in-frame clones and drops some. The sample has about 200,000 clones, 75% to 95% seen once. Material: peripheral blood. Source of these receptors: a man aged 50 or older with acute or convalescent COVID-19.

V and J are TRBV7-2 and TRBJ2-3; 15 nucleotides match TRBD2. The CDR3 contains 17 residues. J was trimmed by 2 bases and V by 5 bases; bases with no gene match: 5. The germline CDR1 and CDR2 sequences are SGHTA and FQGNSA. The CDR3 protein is CASSMGLAGGSTDTQYF. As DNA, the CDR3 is TGTGCCAGCAGCATGGGACTAGCGGGGGGATCCACAGATACGCAGTATTTT.

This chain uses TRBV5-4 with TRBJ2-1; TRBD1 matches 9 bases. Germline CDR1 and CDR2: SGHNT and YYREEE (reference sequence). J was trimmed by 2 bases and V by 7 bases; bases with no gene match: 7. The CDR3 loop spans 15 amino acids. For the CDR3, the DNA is TGTGCCAGCGGATCCGGGACAGGGACCTACAATGAGCAGTTCTTC. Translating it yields CASGSGTGTYNEQFF.

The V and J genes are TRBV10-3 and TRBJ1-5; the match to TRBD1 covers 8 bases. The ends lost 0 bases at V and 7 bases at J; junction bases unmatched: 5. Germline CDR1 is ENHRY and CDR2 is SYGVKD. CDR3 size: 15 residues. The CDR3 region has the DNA TGTGCCATCAGTGAGTCGAGGACAGGGACGCAGCCCCAGCATTTT. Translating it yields CAISESRTGTQPQHF.

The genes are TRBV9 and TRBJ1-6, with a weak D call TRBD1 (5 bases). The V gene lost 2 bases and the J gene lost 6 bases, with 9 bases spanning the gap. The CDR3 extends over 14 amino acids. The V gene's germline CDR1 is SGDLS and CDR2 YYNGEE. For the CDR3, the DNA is TGTGCCAGCAGCGTCTCAGGGTTTAATTCACCCCTCCACTTT. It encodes CASSVSGFNSPLHF.

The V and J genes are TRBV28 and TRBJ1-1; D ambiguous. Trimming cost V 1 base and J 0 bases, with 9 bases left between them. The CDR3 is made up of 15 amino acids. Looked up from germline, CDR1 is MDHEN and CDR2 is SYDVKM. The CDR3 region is CASSLSAGVNTEAFF. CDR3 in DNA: TGTGCCAGCAGTTTATCGGCAGGCGTGAACACTGAAGCTTTCTTT.

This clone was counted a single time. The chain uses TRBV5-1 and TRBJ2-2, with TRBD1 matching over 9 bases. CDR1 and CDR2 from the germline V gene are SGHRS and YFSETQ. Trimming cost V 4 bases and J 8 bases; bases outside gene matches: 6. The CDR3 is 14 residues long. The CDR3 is CASSVDRGDGELFF. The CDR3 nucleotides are TGCGCCAGCAGCGTGGACAGGGGAGATGGGGAGCTGTTTTTT.

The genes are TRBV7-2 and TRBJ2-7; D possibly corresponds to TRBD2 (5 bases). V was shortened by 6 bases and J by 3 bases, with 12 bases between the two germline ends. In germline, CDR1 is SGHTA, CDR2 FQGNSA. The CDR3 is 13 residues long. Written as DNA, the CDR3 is TGTGCCAGCAGTGTTTTTCGGGGCTACGAGCAGTACTTC. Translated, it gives CASSVFRGYEQYF. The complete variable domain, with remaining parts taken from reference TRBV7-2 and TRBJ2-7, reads GAGVSQSPSNKVTEKGKDVELRCDPISGHTALYWYRQSLGQGLEFLIYFQGNSAPDKSGLPSDRFSAERTGGSVSTLTIQRTQQEDSAVYLCASSVFRGYEQYFGPGTRLTVT.

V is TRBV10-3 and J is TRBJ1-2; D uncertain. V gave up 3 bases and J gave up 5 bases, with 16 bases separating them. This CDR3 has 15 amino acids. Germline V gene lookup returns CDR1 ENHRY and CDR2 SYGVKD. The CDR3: CAISDPRGLSYGYTF. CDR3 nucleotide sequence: TGTGCCATCAGTGACCCGAGAGGTCTCTCGTATGGCTACACCTTC.